The 4 T cell receptor beta chains given below trace back to one sample, sequenced in a study of blood T cells in healthy people across ages. Primers used in a second PCR of roughly 6 to 11 cycles were a sample-barcoded 5' primer and a J-beta primer mix. TCRdb re-called the 5' RACE reads with MiXCR, one entry per CDR3 protein. The sample lists about 680,000 distinct CDR3 sequences, around 45% occurring once. Sequencing was performed on blood. These receptors were obtained from a woman aged 55-69 years in good health.

J is TRBJ2-3 and V is TRBV7-3, with D possibly TRBD2 on 6 matching bases. Germline V CDR1 and CDR2: SGHTA, FQGTGA. V was trimmed by 2 bases and J by 3 bases, leaving 15 bases between them. CDR3 length equals 16 residues. CDR3 sequence: CASSLPTSLGTDTQYF. In DNA, the CDR3 is TGTGCCAGCAGCTTACCGACTAGTCTGGGGACAGATACGCAGTATTTT.

This rearrangement joins TRBV4-3 to TRBJ2-5, with no clear D. V lost 0 bases, J lost 4 bases, and 9 bases lay in between. The CDR3 is made up of 14 amino acids. Germline CDR1 reads LGHNA; CDR2 reads YSLEER. For the CDR3, the DNA is TGCGCCAGCAGCCAAGATCTATTAATAGAGACCCAGTACTTC. It specifies CASSQDLLIETQYF.

This chain links TRBV10-3 with TRBJ2-1; 8 bases are a match to TRBD1. The CDR3 is 14 amino acids. The trim removed 11 bases at V and 5 bases at J, leaving 11 bases unmatched. CDR1 ENHRY and CDR2 SYGVKD come from the germline V gene. The CDR3 nucleotides are TGTGCCGTCGATAGGACAGGGAATAACAATGAGCAGTTCTTC. It is translated as CAVDRTGNNNEQFF.

The chain links TRBV2 to TRBJ2-5; a weak D match, TRBD2 (5 bases). Trimming took off 7 bases at V and 11 bases at J, with 20 bases between the two ends. Germline CDR1 reads SNHLY; CDR2 reads FYNNEI. The length of the CDR3 is 13 residues. For the CDR3, the DNA is TGTGCCAGCATGTGGTTTTCAGCGGAAGAGCAGTACTTC. Its translation: CASMWFSAEEQYF.